The T cell receptor (beta chain) described here comes from a study of T cell responses to AZD1222 COVID-19 vaccine. With regard to this clone: Antigen: not known.

The germline V and J ends were trimmed by 0 bases and 3 bases, with 11 bases remaining between them. This CDR3 is 16 amino acids long. The germline V gene has CDR1 LGHNA and CDR2 YSLEER. The method was immunoSEQ multiplex PCR; TCRdb's version includes in-frame clones alone and lacks a portion of them. The data hold under 150,000 clones, with roughly 91% observed a single time. Study outcomes and limitations: The span of vaccine-associated CD4 TCRs extended across spike, with dominance at 160-218 and 743-854. Baseline seropositivity occurred in only six or seven AZD1222 recipients.

V gene TRBV4-3 combines with J gene TRBJ2-2; D gene uncertain. This sequence originates from an adult in good health. Specimen: peripheral blood, collected on day 0 of AZD1222 vaccination. The CDR3 coding sequence is TGCGCCAGCAGCCAAGACCCCTATAAATACACCGGGGAGCTGTTTTTT. Encoded protein: CASSQDPYKYTGELFF.